A selection of T cell receptor beta chains follows, all from one sample in a study of identical twins. Each CDR3 protein is one row after TCRdb ran MiXCR on the 5' RACE reads. The table shows about 160,000 distinct CDR3 sequences, with 3.5% occurring only once. The sequencing input was memory T cells sorted from blood. The receptors originated from a man aged 18 to 29 in good health. Each CDR3 is given with its conserved first and last residue. D genes are given only for firm matches. Part of the rows lack a size; the others show once, few, many or a class for expanded clones.

J gene	clone size	CDR3 length	D gene	V gene	CDR3 DNA	CDR3 protein
TRBJ2-1	many	14	NA	TRBV12-3/TRBV12-4	TGTGCCAGCAGTTACGCAGGGTCGGCGGTCGAGCAGTTCTTC	CASSYAGSAVEQFF
TRBJ2-3	many	15	TRBD2	TRBV28	TGTGCCAGCAGGAGAGCGGGAGGGCCTTCAGATACGCAGTATTTT	CASRRAGGPSDTQYF
TRBJ1-4	many	14	NA	TRBV5-1	TGCGCCAGCAGCCCGACAGCAACTAATGAAAAACTGTTTTTT	CASSPTATNEKLFF
TRBJ1-3	NA	14	TRBD1	TRBV15	TGTGCCAGCTCACAGGGGTCTACTGGAAACACCATATATTTT	CASSQGSTGNTIYF
TRBJ2-1	many	17	TRBD2	TRBV18	TGTGCCAGCTCACCACCAAGACTAGCGGGAGGCTGGGGTGAGCAGTTCTTC	CASSPPRLAGGWGEQFF
TRBJ1-5	many	13	NA	TRBV20-1	TGCAGTGCTATGGGGGGAAGCAATCAGCCCCAGCATTTT	CSAMGGSNQPQHF
TRBJ1-1	many	16	NA	TRBV20-1	TGCAGTGCTTCGCAGAAGACCTTGGTCCCGAACACTGAAGCTTTCTTT	CSASQKTLVPNTEAFF
TRBJ2-1	many	14	NA	TRBV30	TGTGCCTGGAGTGTTCGGCGAGTCTACAATGAGCAGTTCTTC	CAWSVRRVYNEQFF
TRBJ1-4	many	17	NA	TRBV11-2	TGTGCCAGCAGCTTAGAGTCGGCAGGACCGCGTGGTGAAAAACTGTTTTTT	CASSLESAGPRGEKLFF
TRBJ1-5	many	15	TRBD1	TRBV24-1	TGTGCCACCAAAGTACAGGGGGCAGGGAGTCAGCCCCAGCATTTT	CATKVQGAGSQPQHF
TRBJ1-2	many	13	TRBD1	TRBV19	TGTGCCAGTGACCTCGGGACAGGGAATGGCTACACCTTC	CASDLGTGNGYTF
TRBJ2-5	many	14	NA	TRBV20-1	TGCAGTGCCTCCCGGACAGCGATCCAAGAGACCCAGTACTTC	CSASRTAIQETQYF
TRBJ2-5	many	13	TRBD1	TRBV10-3	TGTGCCACGGACAGGGGGCGCGGGGAGACCCAGTACTTC	CATDRGRGETQYF
TRBJ2-3	many	15	NA	TRBV5-1	TGCGCCAGCAGCCCACGGGGAGCAAACACAGATACGCAGTATTTT	CASSPRGANTDTQYF
TRBJ2-3	many	14	NA	TRBV11-2	TGTGCCAGCAGCTTAGGGGTCCTTCTAGATACGCAGTATTTT	CASSLGVLLDTQYF
TRBJ1-6	many	14	NA	TRBV5-1	TGCGCCAGCGGCGGAGGGGGAGTTAATTCACCCCTCCACTTT	CASGGGGVNSPLHF
TRBJ2-1	many	12	NA	TRBV6-1	TGTGCCAGCAGCCGACTCAACAATGAGCAGTTCTTC	CASSRLNNEQFF
TRBJ1-6	NA	14	TRBD1	TRBV6-1	TGTGCCAGCAGTCCCGGGACAGGGGTCTCACCCCTCCACTTT	CASSPGTGVSPLHF
TRBJ2-1	many	16	TRBD2	TRBV12-3/TRBV12-4	TGTGCCAGCAGTAGGACTAGCGGGAGGCTCTACAATGAGCAGTTCTTC	CASSRTSGRLYNEQFF
TRBJ2-5	many	14	NA	TRBV12-3/TRBV12-4	TGTGCCAGCAGTTCATTAGACAGGCGGGAGACCCAGTACTTC	CASSSLDRRETQYF
TRBJ2-3	many	15	NA	TRBV7-9	TGTGCCAGCAGCTTACCTAGCCTCTTAGGGGATACGCAGTATTTT	CASSLPSLLGDTQYF
TRBJ2-3	NA	18	TRBD2	TRBV11-2	TGTGCCAGCAGCTTCCCACTAGCGGGAGTGCGAAGCACAGATACGCAGTATTTT	CASSFPLAGVRSTDTQYF
TRBJ2-3	many	14	NA	TRBV7-8	TGTGCCAGCAGCTTAACGAAAATAGCAGATACGCAGTATTTT	CASSLTKIADTQYF
TRBJ1-1	many	13	NA	TRBV7-9	TGTGCCAGCAGTCCTAGGGGGGACACTGAAGCTTTCTTT	CASSPRGDTEAFF
TRBJ2-7	many	20	TRBD2	TRBV20-1	TGCAGTGCTAGAGAGAAGTATGGAGGTTGGTCTAGCGGGAGGGAGGACGAGCAGTACTTC	CSAREKYGGWSSGREDEQYF
TRBJ1-2	once	11	NA	TRBV7-9	TGTGCCAGCAGCTCAAGAAGCGGCTACACCTTC	CASSSRSGYTF
TRBJ1-4	many	16	NA	TRBV12-3/TRBV12-4	TGTGCCAGCAGTTTAGCGGGGACACGGATTAATGAAAAACTGTTTTTT	CASSLAGTRINEKLFF
TRBJ2-5	many	12	NA	TRBV7-9	TGTGCCAGCAGCTTTGGTCAAGAGACCCAGTACTTC	CASSFGQETQYF
TRBJ2-7	NA	13	NA	TRBV29-1	TGCAGCGTTGAGGGCAGGGGGGCCTACGAGCAGTACTTC	CSVEGRGAYEQYF
TRBJ2-1	many	15	NA	TRBV20-1	TGCAGTGCTAGCAATTCATGGGACTCCTACAATGAGCAGTTCTTC	CSASNSWDSYNEQFF